This TCR beta chain was identified during a study of control samples from healthy donors and cancer patients. This CDR3 region has 13 residues. Germline-derived CDR1 and CDR2 are KGHSH and LQKENI. V was shortened by 0 bases and J by 1 base, with 3 bases between the two germline ends. TCRdb keeps only in-frame clones here, not all; method: immunoSEQ multiplex PCR. Of 120,000 or so clones listed, approximately 89% are singletons. The receptor comes from a man between 18 and 29 years old in good health. J is TRBJ1-1 and V is TRBV18; D is unresolved. The sample taken for sequencing was blood. CDR3 DNA: TGTGCCAGCTCACCACCAGGGAACACTGAAGCTTTCTTT. Translated, it gives CASSPPGNTEAFF.